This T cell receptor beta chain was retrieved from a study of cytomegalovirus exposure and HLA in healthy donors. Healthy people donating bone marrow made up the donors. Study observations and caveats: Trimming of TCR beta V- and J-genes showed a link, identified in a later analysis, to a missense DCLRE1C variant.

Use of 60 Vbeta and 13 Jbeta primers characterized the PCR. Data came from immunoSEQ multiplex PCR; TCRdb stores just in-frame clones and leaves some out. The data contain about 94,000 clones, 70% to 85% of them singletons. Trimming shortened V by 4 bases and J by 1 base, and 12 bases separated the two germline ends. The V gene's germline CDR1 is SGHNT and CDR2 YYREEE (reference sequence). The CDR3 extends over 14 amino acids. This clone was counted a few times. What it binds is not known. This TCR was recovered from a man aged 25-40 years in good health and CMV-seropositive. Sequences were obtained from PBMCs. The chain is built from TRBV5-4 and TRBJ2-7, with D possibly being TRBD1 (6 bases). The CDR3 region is CASSPRTDSYEQYF. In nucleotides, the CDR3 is TGTGCCAGCAGCCCCCGGACAGATTCCTACGAGCAGTACTTC. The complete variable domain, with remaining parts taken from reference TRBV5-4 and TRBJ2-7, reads ETGVTQSPTHLIKTRGQQVTLRCSSQSGHNTVSWYQQALGQGPQFIFQYYREEENGRGNFPPRFSGLQFPNYSSELNVNALELDDSALYLCASSPRTDSYEQYFGPGTRLTVT.